These T cell receptor beta chains were read from a single sample in a study of CD8+CD57+ T cells in acquired aplastic anemia. Via MiXCR, TCRdb re-called the reads, giving one row per CDR3 protein. Here the sample spans 150,000 to 200,000 distinct CDR3 sequences, 71% being singletons. What was sequenced was sorted CD4+, CD8+, or CD8+CD57+ T cells (not recorded which) from PBMCs. These TCRs come from a human donor with aplastic anemia. The CDR3 runs from the conserved cysteine through the conserved F or W. Fields, in order: D gene, J gene, V gene, clone size, CDR3 protein, CDR3 DNA. A D gene is named only where the DNA matches it firmly. Only some rows state a clone size, as once, few, many or a class for expanded clones.

d_call: NA
j_call: TRBJ1-4
v_call: TRBV2
clone_size: NA
cdr3_aa: CASSHRESNEKPFF
cdr3_nt: TGTGCCAGCAGCCACAGGGAGTCTAATGAAAAACCGTTTTTT

d_call: TRBD1
j_call: TRBJ1-3
v_call: TRBV7-2
clone_size: NA
cdr3_aa: CASTRTGPPSGNTIYF
cdr3_nt: TGTGCCAGCACCCGGACAGGGCCTCCCTCTGGAAACACCATATATTTT

d_call: NA
j_call: TRBJ1-4
v_call: TRBV20-1
clone_size: NA
cdr3_aa: CSARDQFGGEREKLFF
cdr3_nt: TGCAGTGCTAGAGATCAATTCGGGGGGGAGAGGGAAAAACTGTTTTTT

d_call: TRBD1
j_call: TRBJ2-7
v_call: TRBV9
clone_size: NA
cdr3_aa: CASSVGTGAVYEQYF
cdr3_nt: TGTGCCAGCAGCGTTGGGACAGGGGCGGTCTACGAGCAGTACTTC

d_call: NA
j_call: TRBJ2-5
v_call: TRBV15
clone_size: NA
cdr3_aa: CATSRGGYQETQYF
cdr3_nt: TGTGCCACCAGCAGGGGTGGATACCAAGAGACCCAGTACTTC

d_call: NA
j_call: TRBJ1-5
v_call: TRBV20-1
clone_size: once
cdr3_aa: CSAADKEYQPQHF
cdr3_nt: TGCAGTGCCGCCGACAAGGAGTATCAGCCCCAGCATTTT

d_call: NA
j_call: TRBJ1-6
v_call: TRBV20-1
clone_size: NA
cdr3_aa: CSAGRSNSPLHF
cdr3_nt: TGCAGTGCTGGACGGTCTAATTCACCCCTCCACTTT

d_call: TRBD1
j_call: TRBJ1-4
v_call: TRBV10-1
clone_size: NA
cdr3_aa: CASSLRSRGRGEKLFF
cdr3_nt: TGCGCCAGCAGCCTTCGGTCCAGGGGGCGAGGAGAAAAACTGTTTTTT

d_call: TRBD2
j_call: TRBJ2-3
v_call: TRBV19
clone_size: NA
cdr3_aa: CASSIQSGGTDTQYF
cdr3_nt: TGTGCCAGTAGTATTCAATCGGGGGGAACAGATACGCAGTATTTT

d_call: NA
j_call: TRBJ1-3
v_call: TRBV7-8
clone_size: many
cdr3_aa: CASSLARPSGNTIYF
cdr3_nt: TGTGCCAGCAGCTTAGCGAGGCCATCTGGAAACACCATATATTTT

d_call: NA
j_call: TRBJ2-1
v_call: TRBV20-1
clone_size: few
cdr3_aa: CSAKTGSGDRNEQFF
cdr3_nt: TGCAGTGCCAAAACAGGGTCGGGAGACCGCAATGAGCAGTTCTTC

d_call: NA
j_call: TRBJ1-1
v_call: TRBV9
clone_size: NA
cdr3_aa: CASSVGPVNTEAFF
cdr3_nt: TGTGCCAGCAGCGTAGGGCCGGTGAACACTGAAGCTTTCTTT

d_call: NA
j_call: TRBJ1-5
v_call: TRBV20-1
clone_size: NA
cdr3_aa: CSARVAQGSEPQHF
cdr3_nt: TGCAGTGCTAGAGTGGCACAGGGCAGTGAGCCCCAGCATTTT

d_call: TRBD1
j_call: TRBJ1-5
v_call: TRBV19
clone_size: NA
cdr3_aa: CASSPGQGAETQHF
cdr3_nt: TGTGCCAGTAGTCCGGGACAGGGTGCGGAGACCCAGCATTTT

d_call: NA
j_call: TRBJ1-5
v_call: TRBV19
clone_size: NA
cdr3_aa: CASSDAGAASQPQHF
cdr3_nt: TGTGCCAGTAGCGATGCAGGGGCGGCGAGTCAGCCCCAGCATTTT

d_call: TRBD1
j_call: TRBJ2-1
v_call: TRBV11-1
clone_size: NA
cdr3_aa: CASSSSDRVLEQFF
cdr3_nt: TGTGCCAGCAGCTCATCCGACAGGGTTCTTGAGCAGTTCTTC

d_call: NA
j_call: TRBJ2-3
v_call: TRBV7-3
clone_size: few
cdr3_aa: CASRSITDTQYF
cdr3_nt: TGTGCCAGCAGGTCCATCACAGATACGCAGTATTTT

d_call: TRBD1
j_call: TRBJ1-6
v_call: TRBV12-3/TRBV12-4
clone_size: few
cdr3_aa: CASSSTGVGSPLHF
cdr3_nt: TGTGCCAGCAGCTCTACAGGGGTGGGTTCACCCCTCCACTTT

d_call: TRBD1
j_call: TRBJ2-7
v_call: TRBV10-3
clone_size: once
cdr3_aa: CATLTGTGQDFHEQYF
cdr3_nt: TGTGCCACTCTAACGGGTACGGGACAGGATTTCCACGAGCAGTACTTC

d_call: TRBD1
j_call: TRBJ1-1
v_call: TRBV20-1
clone_size: NA
cdr3_aa: CSAIQGANTEAFF
cdr3_nt: TGCAGTGCTATACAGGGGGCGAACACTGAAGCTTTCTTT